Following are 2 T cell receptor beta chains from one sample sequenced in a study of post-analysis software for immune sequencing data. Unique molecular identifiers had been added to the TCR beta cDNA libraries. TCRdb processed the PCR reads anew with MiXCR; each CDR3 protein has one entry. The sample yields roughly 160,000 distinct CDR3 sequences, about 34% seen once. Sequenced material: blood, taken after autologous hematopoietic stem cell transplantation. Source of these receptors: a girl under 18 with multiple sclerosis.

This clonotype was counted between two and nine times. V and J are TRBV7-2 and TRBJ2-6; TRBD1 is a possible D gene (6 bases). Germline-derived CDR1 and CDR2 are SGHTA and FQGNSA. This CDR3 region has 16 residues. Trimming shortened V by 1 base and J by 0 bases, and 7 bases separated the two germline ends. Here the CDR3 reads CASSLVGGSGANVLTF. The DNA of the CDR3 is TGTGCCAGCAGCTTAGTAGGGGGCTCTGGGGCCAACGTCCTGACTTTC.

The rearrangement uses TRBV2 and TRBJ2-7; D perhaps matches TRBD1 (6 bases). The CDR3 has 13 residues. Germline V CDR1 and CDR2: SNHLY, FYNNEI. V was shortened by 6 bases and J by 1 base, with 10 bases between the two germline ends. The CDR3 loop is CASRAGDSYEQYF. The CDR3 DNA is TGTGCCAGCAGGGCAGGGGATTCCTACGAGCAGTACTTC.